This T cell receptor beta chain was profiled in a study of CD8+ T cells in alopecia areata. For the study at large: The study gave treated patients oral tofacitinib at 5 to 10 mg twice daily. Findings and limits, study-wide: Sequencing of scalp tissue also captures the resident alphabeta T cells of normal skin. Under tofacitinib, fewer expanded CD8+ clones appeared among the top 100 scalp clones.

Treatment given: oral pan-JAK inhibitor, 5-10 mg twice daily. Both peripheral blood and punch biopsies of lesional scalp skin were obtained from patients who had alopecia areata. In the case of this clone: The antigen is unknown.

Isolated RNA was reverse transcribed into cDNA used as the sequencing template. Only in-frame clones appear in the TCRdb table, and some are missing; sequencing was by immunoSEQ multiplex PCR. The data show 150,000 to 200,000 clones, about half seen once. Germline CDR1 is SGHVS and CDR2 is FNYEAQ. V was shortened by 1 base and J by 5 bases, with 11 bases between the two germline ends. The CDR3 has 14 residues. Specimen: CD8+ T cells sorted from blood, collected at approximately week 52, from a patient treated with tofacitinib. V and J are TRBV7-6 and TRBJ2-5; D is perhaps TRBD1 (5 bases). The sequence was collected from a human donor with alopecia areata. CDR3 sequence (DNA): TGTGCCAGCAGCTTAGAACTGGGGCTGGAGACCCAGTACTTC. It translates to CASSLELGLETQYF.